The 2 T cell receptor beta chains below come from one sample, sequenced in a study of cytomegalovirus exposure and HLA in healthy donors. With 60 Vbeta and 13 Jbeta primers, the PCR was carried out. TCRdb's table, derived via immunoSEQ multiplex PCR, lists solely in-frame clones and lacks some. The sample lists 110,000 or so clones, roughly 8.6% occurring once. Sequencing was done on a sample of PBMCs. The receptors shown here come from a woman in her thirties or forties in good health and CMV-seropositive.

This clone turned up a few times. The rearrangement links TRBV6-1 to TRBJ1-2; D not certain. V dropped 1 base and J dropped 4 bases, with 4 bases sitting between them. The germline gives CDR1 MNHNS, CDR2 SASEGT. The CDR3 runs 12 residues. DNA of the CDR3: TGTGCCAGCAGTGAAGGCAGCTATGGCTACACCTTC. Its translation is CASSEGSYGYTF.

The rearrangement uses TRBV9 and TRBJ1-3; D gene unclear. The length of the CDR3 is 14 residues. Germline CDR1 and CDR2: SGDLS and YYNGEE. V gave up 3 bases and J gave up 0 bases, with 7 bases separating them. CDR3: CASSGRDSGNTIYF. The CDR3 bases are TGTGCCAGCAGCGGACGGGACTCTGGAAACACCATATATTTT.